A selection of T cell receptor beta chains follows, all from one sample in a study of control samples from healthy donors and cancer patients. The assay was immunoSEQ multiplex PCR, and TCRdb's table has in-frame clones only and misses some. The repertoire holds about 150,000 clones, over 85% seen once, with about 9.3% in the top ten. Sequenced: blood. All receptors derive from a woman aged 40-49 years in good health. Each CDR3 is given with its conserved first and last residue. D genes are given only for firm matches. Only part of the rows carry a size: once, few, many, or a class if the clone is expanded.

clone size: -
J gene: TRBJ1-6
V gene: TRBV30
D gene: -
CDR3 protein: CAWSSLSGSPLHF
CDR3 DNA: TGTGCCTGGAGTTCCCTAAGTGGGTCACCCCTCCACTTT

clone size: -
J gene: TRBJ1-1
V gene: TRBV6-6
D gene: -
CDR3 protein: CASSYTTSGTEAFF
CDR3 DNA: TGTGCCAGCAGTTACACTACCTCGGGCACTGAAGCTTTCTTT

clone size: few
J gene: TRBJ2-7
V gene: TRBV20-1
D gene: -
CDR3 protein: CSAWSYEQYF
CDR3 DNA: TGCAGTGCCTGGTCCTACGAGCAGTACTTC

clone size: -
J gene: TRBJ1-2
V gene: TRBV7-2
D gene: -
CDR3 protein: CASSRGVRVYGYTF
CDR3 DNA: TGTGCCAGCAGCCGGGGGGTTCGAGTCTATGGCTACACCTTC

clone size: once
J gene: TRBJ1-1
V gene: TRBV7-8
D gene: -
CDR3 protein: CASSLVGDSTEAFF
CDR3 DNA: TGTGCCAGCAGCTTAGTAGGGGATTCGACTGAAGCTTTCTTT

clone size: -
J gene: TRBJ2-3
V gene: TRBV6-5
D gene: -
CDR3 protein: CASSYANLDTQYF
CDR3 DNA: TGTGCCAGCAGTTACGCCAATCTAGATACGCAGTATTTT

clone size: -
J gene: TRBJ1-2
V gene: TRBV10-3
D gene: -
CDR3 protein: CAIRQGGGYTF
CDR3 DNA: TGTGCCATCAGACAGGGCGGAGGCTACACCTTC

clone size: -
J gene: TRBJ1-2
V gene: TRBV7-9
D gene: TRBD1
CDR3 protein: CASSQTGDYGYTF
CDR3 DNA: TGTGCCAGCAGCCAAACAGGGGACTATGGCTACACCTTC

clone size: -
J gene: TRBJ1-2
V gene: TRBV7-2
D gene: -
CDR3 protein: CASSLGILGDGYTF
CDR3 DNA: TGTGCCAGCAGCTTAGGTATCCTAGGGGATGGCTACACCTTC

clone size: once
J gene: TRBJ1-3
V gene: TRBV4-3
D gene: TRBD1
CDR3 protein: CASSQEGGGSGNTIYF
CDR3 DNA: TGCGCCAGCAGCCAAGAAGGGGGCGGCTCTGGAAACACCATATATTTT

clone size: -
J gene: TRBJ2-1
V gene: TRBV4-3
D gene: -
CDR3 protein: CASSHPRGAGEYNEQFF
CDR3 DNA: TGCGCCAGCAGCCACCCCAGGGGGGCGGGGGAGTACAATGAGCAGTTCTTC

clone size: -
J gene: TRBJ2-4
V gene: TRBV6-5
D gene: -
CDR3 protein: CASRDVGLAKNIQYF
CDR3 DNA: TGTGCCAGCAGGGACGTGGGCTTAGCCAAAAACATTCAGTACTTC

clone size: once
J gene: TRBJ1-3
V gene: TRBV9
D gene: -
CDR3 protein: CASSVGGASGNTIYF
CDR3 DNA: TGTGCCAGCAGCGTAGGGGGGGCGTCTGGAAACACCATATATTTT

clone size: once
J gene: TRBJ1-4
V gene: TRBV29-1
D gene: -
CDR3 protein: CSVGPSTNEKLFF
CDR3 DNA: TGCAGCGTTGGTCCCTCAACTAATGAAAAACTGTTTTTT

clone size: -
J gene: TRBJ1-3
V gene: TRBV7-9
D gene: -
CDR3 protein: CAGTLKSDSGNTIYF
CDR3 DNA: TGTGCCGGGACACTCAAATCCGACTCTGGAAACACCATATATTTT

clone size: -
J gene: TRBJ2-2
V gene: TRBV5-5
D gene: -
CDR3 protein: CASSLARNTGELFF
CDR3 DNA: TGTGCCAGCAGCTTAGCGAGGAACACCGGGGAGCTGTTTTTT

clone size: -
J gene: TRBJ1-5
V gene: TRBV15
D gene: -
CDR3 protein: CATSRDTLQGQPQHF
CDR3 DNA: TGTGCCACCAGCAGAGATACACTTCAAGGACAGCCCCAGCATTTT

clone size: -
J gene: TRBJ1-1
V gene: TRBV5-1
D gene: -
CDR3 protein: CASSLGRGGADTEAFF
CDR3 DNA: TGCGCCAGCAGCTTGGGGCGCGGGGGGGCGGACACTGAAGCTTTCTTT

clone size: -
J gene: TRBJ1-4
V gene: TRBV19
D gene: -
CDR3 protein: CASTPGTWELFF
CDR3 DNA: TGTGCCAGTACCCCGGGGACGTGGGAACTGTTTTTT

clone size: -
J gene: TRBJ1-2
V gene: TRBV12-3/TRBV12-4
D gene: -
CDR3 protein: CASSLGSPF
CDR3 DNA: TGTGCCAGCAGTTTAGGTTCTCCCTTC

clone size: -
J gene: TRBJ2-1
V gene: TRBV15
D gene: TRBD2
CDR3 protein: CATSRDRVSGGYNEQFF
CDR3 DNA: TGTGCCACCAGCAGAGATCGGGTTAGCGGGGGGTACAATGAGCAGTTCTTC

clone size: -
J gene: TRBJ2-7
V gene: TRBV7-6
D gene: TRBD2
CDR3 protein: CASSSPLAGDYEQYF
CDR3 DNA: TGTGCCAGCAGCTCACCACTAGCGGGGGACTACGAGCAGTACTTC

clone size: -
J gene: TRBJ1-5
V gene: TRBV7-2
D gene: TRBD1
CDR3 protein: CASSTDRSNQPQHF
CDR3 DNA: TGTGCCAGCAGCACGGACAGGAGCAATCAGCCCCAGCATTTT

clone size: -
J gene: TRBJ1-2
V gene: TRBV5-4
D gene: TRBD1
CDR3 protein: CAIKTRTGTGYTF
CDR3 DNA: TGTGCGATCAAAACCCGGACAGGGACAGGCTACACCTTC

clone size: -
J gene: TRBJ1-1
V gene: TRBV6-2/TRBV6-3
D gene: -
CDR3 protein: CASSPEAGAQAFF
CDR3 DNA: TGTGCCAGCAGCCCTGAAGCCGGGGCCCAAGCTTTCTTT

clone size: -
J gene: TRBJ1-1
V gene: TRBV11-3
D gene: -
CDR3 protein: CASSRRDTEAFF
CDR3 DNA: TGTGCCAGCAGCAGACGGGACACTGAAGCTTTCTTT

clone size: -
J gene: TRBJ1-1
V gene: TRBV3-1/TRBV3-2
D gene: TRBD1
CDR3 protein: CASSQRTGVTEAFF
CDR3 DNA: TGTGCCAGCAGCCAGCGGACAGGGGTTACTGAAGCTTTCTTT

clone size: -
J gene: TRBJ1-2
V gene: TRBV30
D gene: -
CDR3 protein: CAWSSNNYGYTF
CDR3 DNA: TGTGCCTGGAGTTCCAATAACTATGGCTACACCTTC

clone size: -
J gene: TRBJ2-2
V gene: TRBV7-2
D gene: -
CDR3 protein: CASLLGVGTGELFF
CDR3 DNA: TGTGCCAGCCTCTTAGGGGTAGGGACCGGGGAGCTGTTTTTT